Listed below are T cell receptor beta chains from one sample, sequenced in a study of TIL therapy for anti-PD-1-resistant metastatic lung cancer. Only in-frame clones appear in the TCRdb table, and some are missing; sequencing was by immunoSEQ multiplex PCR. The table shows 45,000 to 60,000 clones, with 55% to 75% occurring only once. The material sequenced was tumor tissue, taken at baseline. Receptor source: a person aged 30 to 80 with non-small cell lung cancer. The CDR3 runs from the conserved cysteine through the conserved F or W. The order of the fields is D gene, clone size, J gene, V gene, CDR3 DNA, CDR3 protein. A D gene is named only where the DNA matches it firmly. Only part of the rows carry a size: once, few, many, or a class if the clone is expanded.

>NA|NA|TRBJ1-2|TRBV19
TGTGCCAGTAGTATGCGGGCCCCGTACAACTATGGCTACACCTTC
CASSMRAPYNYGYTF
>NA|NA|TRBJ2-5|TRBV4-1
TGCGCCAGCAGTCAACGGGGGTTAGAGACCCAGTACTTC
CASSQRGLETQYF
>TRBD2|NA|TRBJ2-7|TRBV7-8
TGTGCCAGCAGCGTCATACGGGAGGGGTACGAGCAGTACTTC
CASSVIREGYEQYF
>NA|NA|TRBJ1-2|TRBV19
TGTGCCACTACCCGGCAGGGGATTAACTATGGCTACACCTTC
CATTRQGINYGYTF
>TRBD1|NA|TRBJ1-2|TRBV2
TGTGCCAGCAGTTTACGACAGGGGGGCTATGGCTACACCTTC
CASSLRQGGYGYTF
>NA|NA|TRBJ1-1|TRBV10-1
TGCGCCAGCAGTGAGGCTTTCGGGACTGAAGCTTTCTTT
CASSEAFGTEAFF
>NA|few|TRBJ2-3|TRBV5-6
TGTGCCAGCAGCAAAGACTACACAGATACGCAGTATTTT
CASSKDYTDTQYF
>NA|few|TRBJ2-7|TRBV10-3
TGTGCCATCAGTGAGGTCGTCAGGGGCTACGAGCAGTACTTC
CAISEVVRGYEQYF
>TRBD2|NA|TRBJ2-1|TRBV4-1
TGCGCCAGCAGCCCCGGGACTAGCGGGAGTCCGCCCTACAATGAGCAGTTCTTC
CASSPGTSGSPPYNEQFF
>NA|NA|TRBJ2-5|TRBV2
TGTGCCAGCAGCCCTCGAGAGACCCAGTACTTC
CASSPRETQYF
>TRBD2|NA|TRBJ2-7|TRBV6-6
TGTGCCAGCAGACATACTAGCGGGCGCGCCTACGAGCAGTACTTC
CASRHTSGRAYEQYF
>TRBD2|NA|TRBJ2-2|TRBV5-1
TGCGCCAGCAGCTACACTAGCGGAGGGGTAAACACCGGGGAGCTGTTTTTT
CASSYTSGGVNTGELFF
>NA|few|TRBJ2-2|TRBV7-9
TGTGCCAGCCTCGATAGCGCCACCGGGGAGCTGTTTTTT
CASLDSATGELFF
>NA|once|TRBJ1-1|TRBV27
TGTGCCAGCAGTTTATCAAAGGGGCTAGGGACTGAAGCTTTCTTT
CASSLSKGLGTEAFF
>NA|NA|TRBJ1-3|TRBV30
TGTGCCTGGAGTTTAGTCTCTGGAAACACCATATATTTT
CAWSLVSGNTIYF
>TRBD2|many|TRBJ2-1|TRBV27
TGTGCCAGCAGCCAGATGATAGCGGGAGGGTCGGGTGAGCAGTTCTTC
CASSQMIAGGSGEQFF
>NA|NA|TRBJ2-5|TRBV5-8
TGTGCCAGCAGCTTGGGCACAGGTCAAGAGACCCAGTACTTC
CASSLGTGQETQYF
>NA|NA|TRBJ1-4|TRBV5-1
TGCGCCAGCAGCTTGGAAGGGGCGCGAATGGAAAAACTGTTTTTT
CASSLEGARMEKLFF